The present entry profiles one T cell receptor (beta chain) with its context. With 2 bases removed from V and 3 bases from J, the gap between germline ends came to 10 bases. Germline loops: CDR1 MNHEY, CDR2 SMNVEV (reference sequence). This CDR3 is built from 14 residues. Sequencing was performed with immunoSEQ multiplex PCR; in TCRdb, only in-frame clones are kept and a portion is missing. The table includes approximately 180,000 clones, 85% to 95% detected once. This specimen comes from a study of T cell responses to AZD1222 COVID-19 vaccine. This receptor was obtained from an adult who received the MenACWY meningococcal vaccine as a control. This specimen was peripheral blood, taken 28 days after the second dose of the MenACWY control vaccine. This chain joins TRBV27 and TRBJ1-1; no clear D gene. CDR3 nucleotide sequence: TGTGCCAGCAGTTTAAACAATGACCACACTGAAGCTTTCTTT. As protein: CASSLNNDHTEAFF.